One sample yielded the 26 T cell receptor beta chains listed below, sequenced in a study of blood T cell repertoires in COVID-19. The repertoire was sequenced with immunoSEQ multiplex PCR; TCRdb's copy has only in-frame clones and lacks some. The sample holds hundreds of thousands of clones; more than 85% are singletons and the top ten take 0.75% to 1%. The source material was peripheral blood. Receptors originate from a man aged 55 to 70 with COVID-19, enrolled during active disease.

Details on this clone: The same CDR3 arises from other DNA sequences in this sample as well. The V gene is TRBV19, the J gene TRBJ2-3; maybe TRBD2 (5 bases). Germline V lookup: CDR1 LNHDA, CDR2 SQIVND (reference sequence). Trimming stripped 3 bases from V and 5 bases from J, with 9 bases between. This CDR3 is 13 amino acids long. CDR3 coding DNA: TGTGCCAGTAGTATTTCTGGAGGAGATACGCAGTATTTT. Its protein product is CASSISGGDTQYF.

This clone occurred once. This rearrangement joins TRBV6-5 to TRBJ1-4; D is unclear. Germline CDR1 is MNHEY and CDR2 is SVGAGI. There are 14 residues in the CDR3. Trimming removed 0 bases at V and 5 bases at J, with 7 bases between. The CDR3: CASSYSIRNEKLFF. In nucleotides, the CDR3 is TGTGCCAGCAGTTACTCGATCCGGAATGAAAAACTGTTTTTT.

CDR3 sequence: CASSPLRGLAGGHSPDTQYF. CDR3 bases: TGTGCCAGCAGCCCTCTCCGGGGACTAGCGGGAGGGCACAGTCCAGATACGCAGTATTTT. V gene TRBV14 combines with J gene TRBJ2-3, with 16 bases identical to TRBD2. Germline V gene sequence: CDR1 SGHDN, CDR2 FVKESK. The junction had 14 bases not matched to a gene; V was cut back by 4 bases and J by 4 bases. This CDR3 has 20 amino acids. The complete variable domain, with remaining parts taken from reference TRBV14 and TRBJ2-3, reads EAGVTQFPSHSVIEKGQTVTLRCDPISGHDNLYWYRRVMGKEIKFLLHFVKESKQDESGMPNNRFLAERTGGTYSTLKVQPAELEDSGVYFCASSPLRGLAGGHSPDTQYFGPGTRLTVL.

This clone occurred a few times. This chain uses TRBV18 with TRBJ2-3; D is uncertain. The V and J ends lost 2 bases and 0 bases respectively, with 15 bases between them. Per the germline V gene, CDR1 is KGHSH and CDR2 is LQKENI. The CDR3 is 17 residues long. As DNA, the CDR3 is TGTGCCAGCTCACCATATTTCGCCGGAGCTAGCACAGATACGCAGTATTTT. Translating gives CASSPYFAGASTDTQYF.

The chain carries TRBV18 and TRBJ2-1, with 7 bases aligning to TRBD1. Trimming took 4 bases from V and 4 from J; bases not matched to a gene: 13. The CDR3 sequence is 17 residues long. Germline V gives CDR1 KGHSH, CDR2 LQKENI. CDR3 sequence reads: CASSRNLGDRRYNEQFF. CDR3 bases: TGTGCCAGCTCACGTAACCTAGGGGACAGAAGATACAATGAGCAGTTCTTC.

This rearrangement joins TRBV3-1 (or the pseudogene TRBV3-2) to TRBJ2-7; 9 bases align to TRBD1. CDR3 length equals 14 residues. V gave up 4 bases and J gave up 6 bases; unmatched junction bases: 7. The germline V gene has CDR1 LGHDT and CDR2 YNNKEL (reference sequence). The CDR3 loop reads CASSRTGQGSEQYF. Here the CDR3 DNA reads TGTGCCAGCAGCCGGACGGGACAGGGCAGCGAGCAGTACTTC.

This chain connects TRBV11-2 to TRBJ1-1, with 9 bases lining up with TRBD1. V dropped 0 bases and J dropped 11; count of bases not matched to a gene: 7. In germline, CDR1 is SGHAT, CDR2 FQNNGV. CDR3 length: 14 residues. In nucleotides, the CDR3 is TGTGCCAGCAGCTTAGATCGTCAGACAGGGGGGGCTTTCTTT. It encodes CASSLDRQTGGAFF.

The chain carries TRBV5-5 and TRBJ2-2; 7 positions match TRBD2. The junction had 4 bases not matched to a gene; V was cut back by 2 bases and J by 3 bases. CDR3 length: 15 amino acids. From germline, CDR1 is SGHKS and CDR2 YYEKEE (reference sequence). The DNA for the CDR3 is TGTGCCAGCAGCTTCTCACTAGCGTACACCGGGGAGCTGTTTTTT. Translation: CASSFSLAYTGELFF. The whole variable domain, remainder taken from reference TRBV5-5 and TRBJ2-2, is DAGVTQSPTHLIKTRGQQVTLRCSPISGHKSVSWYQQVLGQGPQFIFQYYEKEERGRGNFPDRFSARQFPNYSSELNVNALLLGDSALYLCASSFSLAYTGELFFGEGSRLTVL.

V usage is TRBV30 and J usage is TRBJ2-3; possibly TRBD2 for D (5 bases). Germline loops: CDR1 GTSNPN, CDR2 SVGIG (reference sequence). V dropped 1 base and J dropped 2 bases, with 13 bases sitting between them. This CDR3 contains 15 residues. The CDR3, as DNA: TGTGCCTGGAGTGCCTTAACGGGGTACACAGATACGCAGTATTTT. Protein: CAWSALTGYTDTQYF.

This clone appeared a few times. The V gene is TRBV28, the J gene TRBJ2-3; 8 positions match TRBD2. CDR3 size: 15 residues. CDR1 and CDR2 from the germline V gene are MDHEN and SYDVKM. The V segment lost 6 bases and the J segment 4 bases; nucleotides outside the gene matches: 9. CDR3 sequence reads: CASSKSGSRADTQYF. CDR3 DNA sequence: TGTGCCAGCAGCAAAAGCGGGAGTCGGGCAGATACGCAGTATTTT.

This rearrangement joins TRBV5-4 to TRBJ1-3; a weak D match, TRBD1 (5 bases). This CDR3 contains 14 residues. Trimming removed 0 bases from V and 4 bases from J, with 8 bases in between. In germline, CDR1 is SGHNT, CDR2 YYREEE (reference sequence). The CDR3 sequence: CASSLDQGGNTIYF. As DNA, the CDR3 is TGTGCCAGCAGCTTGGACCAGGGCGGAAACACCATATATTTT.

This clone was recorded once. CDR3 bases: TGTGCCAGTAGTTTGGGACAGGGCGGCAATCAGCCCCAGCATTTT. Its protein is CASSLGQGGNQPQHF. The chain couples TRBV19 to TRBJ1-5, with TRBD1 identical over 9 bases. Germline V gene sequence: CDR1 LNHDA, CDR2 SQIVND (reference sequence). The CDR3 runs to 15 residues. V lost 5 bases to trimming and J lost 2 bases; unmatched junction nucleotides: 4.

The chain is built from TRBV29-1 and TRBJ1-4, with D uncertain. There are 13 residues in the CDR3. The V end was cut by 4 bases, the J end by 7 bases, with 13 bases between. The V gene's germline CDR1 is SQVTM and CDR2 ANQGSEA. The CDR3 DNA reads as TGCAGCGTTGGGATAAGCGGTGGTGAAAAACTGTTTTTT. Translating gives CSVGISGGEKLFF.

The chain carries TRBV19 and TRBJ1-3; 8 bases line up with TRBD1. V was clipped by 4 bases and J by 2 bases; unmatched bases: 10. This CDR3 comprises 17 residues. Germline V lookup: CDR1 LNHDA, CDR2 SQIVND (reference sequence). In DNA, the CDR3 is TGTGCCAGTAGTAGCCCTCCTGGCAGGGGGCCTGGAAACACCATATATTTT. This codes for CASSSPPGRGPGNTIYF. The full variable domain, its missing parts supplied by reference TRBV19 and TRBJ1-3, is DGGITQSPKYLFRKEGQNVTLSCEQNLNHDAMYWYRQDPGQGLRLIYYSQIVNDFQKGDIAEGYSVSREKKESFPLTVTSAQKNPTAFYLCASSSPPGRGPGNTIYFGEGSWLTVV.

The chain combines TRBV4-1 with TRBJ2-7, with 11 bases fitting TRBD2. After removal of 4 bases from V and 2 bases from J, the junction contained 4 bases not matched to a gene. CDR3 length: 15 residues. Germline CDR1 and CDR2: MGHRA and YSYEKL. CDR3 in DNA: TGCGCCAGCAGCCTCGGGACTAGCGGCGCCTACGAGCAGTACTTC. This codes for CASSLGTSGAYEQYF.

CDR3 sequence: CASSFDFRNTEAFF. CDR3 DNA: TGTGCCAGCAGCTTCGATTTTAGGAACACTGAAGCTTTCTTT. The chain is built from TRBV7-6 and TRBJ1-1, with D unclear. This CDR3 region has 14 residues. The germline V gene encodes CDR1 SGHVS and CDR2 FNYEAQ. Trimming cost V 3 bases and J 1 base, with 9 bases left between them. The variable domain in full, with the rest retrieved from reference TRBV7-6 and TRBJ1-1, is GAGVSQSPRYKVTKRGQDVALRCDPISGHVSLYWYRQALGQGPEFLTYFNYEAQQDKSGLPNDRFSAERPEGSISTLTIQRTEQRDSAMYRCASSFDFRNTEAFFGQGTRLTVV.

The chain couples TRBV2 to TRBJ1-6; TRBD1 matches 7 bases. Trimming cost V 7 bases and J 7 bases; bases outside gene matches: 7. This CDR3 has 14 residues. Germline lookup yields CDR1 SNHLY and CDR2 FYNNEI. CDR3 sequence reads: CASIIDRDNSPLHF. DNA for the CDR3: TGTGCCAGCATTATAGACAGGGACAATTCACCCCTCCACTTT.

The rearrangement links TRBV5-8 to TRBJ2-3, with 7 bases fitting TRBD1. The CDR3 sequence is 16 residues long. The ends lost 1 base at V and 2 bases at J; junction bases unmatched: 7. Germline V gene sequence: CDR1 SGHTS, CDR2 YDEGEE. The CDR3 region is CASSLNRGRNTDTQYF. CDR3 in DNA: TGTGCCAGCAGCTTGAATAGGGGGCGCAACACAGATACGCAGTATTTT.

The J gene is TRBJ1-5, the V gene TRBV10-2, with a possible D match to TRBD1 (6 bases). Trimming took off 5 bases at V and 4 bases at J, with 15 bases between the two ends. Germline CDR1 and CDR2: WSHSY and SAAADI. The CDR3 spans 15 residues. The CDR3 nucleotides read TGCGCCAGCAGTAAGGGGGTAGAGGGGAATCAGCCCCAGCATTTT. Translation gives CASSKGVEGNQPQHF.

V is TRBV4-1 and J is TRBJ1-1; a possible D gene is TRBD1 (6 bases). This CDR3 region has 15 residues. The germline gives CDR1 MGHRA, CDR2 YSYEKL. V lost 0 bases, J lost 7 bases, and 15 bases lay in between. CDR3: CASSQESRGSGEAFF. CDR3 DNA: TGCGCCAGCAGCCAAGAGAGCAGGGGAAGTGGTGAAGCTTTCTTT.

The V gene is TRBV5-1, the J gene TRBJ1-3; D gene ambiguous. Germline V gene lookup returns CDR1 SGHRS and CDR2 YFSETQ. V was cut by 0 bases and J by 4 bases, with 5 bases left in between. CDR3 length: 13 amino acids. The CDR3 bases are TGCGCCAGCAGCTTGGATCCGGGAAACACCATATATTTT. It yields the protein CASSLDPGNTIYF.

The chain has TRBV6-5 and TRBJ2-5; 9 bases fit TRBD1. The ends lost 2 bases at V and 2 bases at J; junction bases unmatched: 3. Germline V gene lookup returns CDR1 MNHEY and CDR2 SVGAGI. The CDR3 contains 15 residues. The CDR3 sequence is CASSYGTGIQETQYF. For the CDR3, the DNA is TGTGCCAGCAGTTACGGGACAGGGATACAAGAGACCCAGTACTTC.

The chain joins TRBV24-1 to TRBJ2-2; D is unclear. Trimming took off 3 bases at V and 1 base at J, with 5 bases between the two ends. Per germline, CDR1 KGHDR and CDR2 SFDVKD. This CDR3 spans 14 amino acids. The CDR3, as DNA: TGTGCCACCAGTGATCCCCGGAACACCGGGGAGCTGTTTTTT. The encoded protein is CATSDPRNTGELFF.

CDR3 DNA: TGTGCCACCAGCAGGCAGGGCCGCTCCTACAATGAGCAGTTCTTC. Translated, it gives CATSRQGRSYNEQFF. The chain uses TRBV15 and TRBJ2-1; D perhaps matches TRBD1 (5 bases). CDR3 length: 15 residues. Germline CDR1 reads LNHNV; CDR2 reads YYDKDF (reference sequence). Trimming cost V 3 bases and J 0 bases, with 9 bases left between them.

The chain links TRBV2 to TRBJ1-2; 7 bases are shared with TRBD1. J gave up 0 bases and V 8 bases, and 6 bases lay outside the gene matches. Germline values: CDR1 SNHLY, CDR2 FYNNEI. The CDR3 spans 14 residues. The CDR3 protein is CASLRQGANYGYTF. The CDR3 DNA is TGTGCCAGCCTTAGACAGGGAGCTAACTATGGCTACACCTTC.

The V call is TRBV11-2, the J call TRBJ2-3, with D possibly TRBD2 on 5 matching bases. Germline V CDR1 and CDR2: SGHAT, FQNNGV. V was pared by 5 bases and J by 2 bases, with 14 bases between. The CDR3 loop spans 15 amino acids. The CDR3 DNA follows: TGTGCCAGCAGCCCGAGCCTCGGGGTCACAGATACGCAGTATTTT. This gives the protein CASSPSLGVTDTQYF.